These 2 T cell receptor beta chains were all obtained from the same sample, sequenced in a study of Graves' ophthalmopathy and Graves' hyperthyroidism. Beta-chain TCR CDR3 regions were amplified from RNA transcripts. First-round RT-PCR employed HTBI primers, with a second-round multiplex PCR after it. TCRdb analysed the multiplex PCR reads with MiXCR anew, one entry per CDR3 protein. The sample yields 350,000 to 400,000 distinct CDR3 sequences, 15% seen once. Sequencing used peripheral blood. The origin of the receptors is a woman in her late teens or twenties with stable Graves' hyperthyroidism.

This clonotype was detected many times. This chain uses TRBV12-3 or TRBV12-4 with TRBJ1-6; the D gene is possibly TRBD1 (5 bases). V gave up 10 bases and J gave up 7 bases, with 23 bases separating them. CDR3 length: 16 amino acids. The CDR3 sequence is CATRSSWGGYNSPLHF. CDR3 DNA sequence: TGTGCCACCCGATCCTCCTGGGGGGGATACAATTCACCCCTCCACTTT.

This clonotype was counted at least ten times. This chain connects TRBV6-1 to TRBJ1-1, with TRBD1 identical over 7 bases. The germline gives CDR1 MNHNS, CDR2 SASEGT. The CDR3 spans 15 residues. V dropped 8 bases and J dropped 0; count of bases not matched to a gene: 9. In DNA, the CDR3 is TGTGCCAGCCGGCAGCAGAGGGGGCTGAACACTGAAGCTTTCTTT. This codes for CASRQQRGLNTEAFF.